The 29 T cell receptor beta chains presented below share a single source sample, sequenced in a study of T cells expressing NK-cell markers. After re-calling the 5' RACE reads, TCRdb lists one entry per CDR3 protein, DNA absent. Found here are hundreds of thousands of distinct CDR3 sequences; the top ten clones hold 3.5% to 5%. The sequenced sample consisted of blood T cells: a sorted CD56 or NKG2C T cell subset, CD4+ or CD8+ T cells, or bulk PBMC T cells (not recorded which). These receptors were collected from a woman between 18 and 70 years old in good health.

The rearrangement uses TRBV20-1 and TRBJ2-1. The germline V gene encodes CDR1 DFQATT and CDR2 SNEGSKA (reference sequence). The CDR3 loop spans 13 amino acids. The CDR3 spells CSAHEWMYNEQFF.

The chain joins TRBV4-3 to TRBJ2-5; checking the TCRdb D call of TRBD2 is not possible without DNA. The CDR3 has 14 residues. Germline V lookup: CDR1 LGHNA, CDR2 YSLEER. The CDR3 sequence is CASSSQGRGETQYF.

V usage is TRBV28 and J usage is TRBJ2-2. CDR3 size: 12 residues. Germline assignment: CDR1 MDHEN and CDR2 SYDVKM. CDR3 region: CASSYTGGGLFF.

The chain combines TRBV20-1 with TRBJ1-6. Per germline, CDR1 DFQATT and CDR2 SNEGSKA (reference sequence). This CDR3 contains 14 residues. The CDR3 here is CSAPGTSLGSPLHF.

The chain links TRBV28 to TRBJ1-6. The germline gives CDR1 MDHEN, CDR2 SYDVKM. The CDR3 has 14 residues. The CDR3 reads CASSPRMDNSPLHF.

This rearrangement joins TRBV12-3 or TRBV12-4 to TRBJ1-5; the TCRdb D gene call, TRBD1, has no DNA to confirm it. The CDR3 sequence is 15 residues long. CDR3 sequence: CASSDQDRVPQPQHF.

The chain uses TRBV29-1 and TRBJ2-1; TCRdb lists TRBD2, though no DNA is available to test this call. This CDR3 region has 13 residues. Germline assignment: CDR1 SQVTM and CDR2 ANQGSEA. The CDR3: CSVRTRLLGEQFF.

The V call is TRBV6-5, the J call TRBJ2-1. Germline V CDR1 and CDR2: MNHEY, SVGAGI. The CDR3 length is 16 residues. This CDR3 is CASSYRKGGAYNEQFF.

The chain combines TRBV20-1 with TRBJ2-3; the D call of TRBD2 rests on TCRdb alone, since no DNA is present to check it. The CDR3 length is 15 residues. CDR1 and CDR2 from the germline V gene are DFQATT and SNEGSKA (reference sequence). CDR3 sequence: CSAISPNSGTDTQYF.

CDR3: CSVASNSYEQYF. The chain carries TRBV29-1 and TRBJ2-7. The germline gives CDR1 SQVTM, CDR2 ANQGSEA. CDR3 length: 12 amino acids.

V usage is TRBV7-6 and J usage is TRBJ2-5. The germline V gene has CDR1 SGHVS and CDR2 FNYEAQ. The CDR3 has 15 residues. CDR3 amino acids: CASSLALAAQETQYF. Looking up the rest from reference TRBV7-6 and TRBJ2-5 gives the full variable domain: GAGVSQSPRYKVTKRGQDVALRCDPISGHVSLYWYRQALGQGPEFLTYFNYEAQQDKSGLPNDRFSAERPEGSISTLTIQRTEQRDSAMYRCASSLALAAQETQYFGPGTRLLVL.

The chain employs TRBV7-9 and TRBJ2-1. Germline CDR1 reads SEHNR; CDR2 reads FQNEAQ (reference sequence). The CDR3 sequence is 15 residues long. CDR3 sequence: CASSLEETPYNEQFF.

The chain links TRBV4-2 to TRBJ1-5; the TCRdb D gene call, TRBD1, has no DNA to confirm it. There are 14 residues in the CDR3. Germline V CDR1 and CDR2: LGHNA, YNFKEQ. This CDR3 is CASSQDRGDQPQHF.

This chain links TRBV6-9 with TRBJ1-3; TCRdb's D gene call, TRBD1, goes unchecked for lack of DNA. This CDR3 is 15 amino acids long. Germline-derived CDR1 and CDR2 are MNHGY and SVAAGI. CDR3 sequence: CASSEDRGPGNTIYF.

The V and J genes are TRBV20-1 and TRBJ2-3; TCRdb proposes TRBD1, but this gene call is untestable without DNA. Germline V gene data show CDR1 as DFQATT and CDR2 as SNEGSKA (reference sequence). The length of the CDR3 is 13 residues. The CDR3 sequence: CSATRGRPDTQYF.

V is TRBV7-2 and J is TRBJ1-6. CDR3 length equals 14 residues. From germline, CDR1 is SGHTA and CDR2 FQGNSA. The CDR3 reads CASSLAVGNSPLHF.

The rearrangement joins TRBV12-3 or TRBV12-4 to TRBJ1-6; the D call of TRBD1 rests on TCRdb alone, since no DNA is present to check it. The CDR3 length is 16 residues. The CDR3 is CASTGLVPSGNSPLHF.

The chain joins TRBV29-1 to TRBJ2-3; there is no DNA to check the TCRdb D call of TRBD2. There are 14 residues in the CDR3. Per germline, CDR1 SQVTM and CDR2 ANQGSEA. CDR3 region: CSARLAGRSDTQYF.

This sequence joins TRBV30 and TRBJ2-6; the TRBD1 assignment by TCRdb is unverifiable without DNA. Germline V CDR1 and CDR2: GTSNPN, SVGIG (reference sequence). The CDR3 totals 16 residues. The CDR3: CAGDRGLSSGANVLTF. The entire variable domain, with the rest obtained from reference TRBV30 and TRBJ2-6, is as follows: SQTIHQWPATLVQPVGSPLSLECTVEGTSNPNLYWYRQAAGRGLQLLFYSVGIGQISSEVPQNLSASRPQDRQFILSSKKLLLSDSGFYLCAGDRGLSSGANVLTFGAGSRLTVL.

The J gene is TRBJ1-1, the V gene TRBV18. The CDR3 loop spans 13 amino acids. Germline values: CDR1 KGHSH, CDR2 LQKENI. Here the CDR3 reads CASHAVLNTEAFF.

This chain's CDR3 is CASSIGPGNTEAFF. V gene TRBV5-1 combines with J gene TRBJ1-1; there is no DNA to check the TCRdb D call of TRBD1. The CDR3 contains 14 residues. The germline V gene encodes CDR1 SGHRS and CDR2 YFSETQ. Combining the CDR3 with reference TRBV5-1 and TRBJ1-1 gives the whole variable domain KAGVTQTPRYLIKTRGQQVTLSCSPISGHRSVSWYQQTPGQGLQFLFEYFSETQRNKGNFPGRFSGRQFSNSRSEMNVSTLELGDSALYLCASSIGPGNTEAFFGQGTRLTVV.

J is TRBJ1-5 and V is TRBV28. The germline V gene has CDR1 MDHEN and CDR2 SYDVKM. This CDR3 has 14 amino acids. The CDR3 reads CASSTNRYNQPQHF.

The chain is built from TRBV28 and TRBJ1-5. The CDR3 totals 12 residues. Germline assignment: CDR1 MDHEN and CDR2 SYDVKM. CDR3 region: CASSTINQPQHF.

The chain has TRBV7-2 and TRBJ2-1. The CDR3 spans 12 residues. CDR1 and CDR2 from the germline V gene are SGHTA and FQGNSA. This CDR3 reads CASSLRYGEQFF.

The CDR3 here is CASSSYLRTDTQYF. The chain uses TRBV7-2 and TRBJ2-3. The CDR3 is made up of 14 amino acids. Germline loops: CDR1 SGHTA, CDR2 FQGNSA.

The rearrangement joins TRBV18 to TRBJ2-5; TCRdb calls TRBD2, which cannot be checked without DNA. The CDR3 is made up of 16 amino acids. CDR1 is KGHSH, CDR2 LQKENI, per germline. CDR3 region: CASSPFGGQGQETQYF.

The V gene is TRBV9, the J gene TRBJ1-4. The CDR3 extends over 12 amino acids. Germline V lookup: CDR1 SGDLS, CDR2 YYNGEE. The CDR3 sequence: CASSDFNEKLFF.

V and J are TRBV18 and TRBJ1-1. There are 15 residues in the CDR3. Germline CDR1 reads KGHSH; CDR2 reads LQKENI. This CDR3 is CASSQGLGGGTEAFF.

The rearrangement joins TRBV5-1 to TRBJ2-3; TCRdb designates TRBD1, a call that cannot be tested without DNA. Germline assignment: CDR1 SGHRS and CDR2 YFSETQ. The CDR3 runs 16 residues. The CDR3 spells CASSGRDRDGADTQYF. Full variable domain (outside the CDR3, taken from reference TRBV5-1 and TRBJ2-3): KAGVTQTPRYLIKTRGQQVTLSCSPISGHRSVSWYQQTPGQGLQFLFEYFSETQRNKGNFPGRFSGRQFSNSRSEMNVSTLELGDSALYLCASSGRDRDGADTQYFGPGTRLTVL.